These T cell receptor beta chains were read from a single sample in a study of blood T cells in healthy people across ages. A single record per CDR3 protein comes from TCRdb applying MiXCR to the 5' RACE reads. The table lists about 830,000 distinct CDR3 sequences, 62% of them singletons. Sample: blood. The receptors were gathered from a man aged 25-45 years in good health. The CDR3 runs from the conserved cysteine through the conserved F or W. The D gene is left open where the match is weak. Only some rows state a clone size, as once, few, many or a class for expanded clones.

.,TRBV15,TRBJ1-3,.,TGTGCCACCAGCGGGGATAACTCTGGAAACACCATATATTTT,CATSGDNSGNTIYF
.,TRBV4-3,TRBJ1-1,.,TGCGCCAGCAGCCAAGGGGGGGGAATCGACACTGAAGCTTTCTTT,CASSQGGGIDTEAFF
.,TRBV7-2,TRBJ1-2,once,TGTGCCAGCATGGCAGGGAATCTCGGTGGCTACACCTTC,CASMAGNLGGYTF
.,TRBV6-2/TRBV6-3,TRBJ2-5,.,TGTGCCAGCAGTTACGCCATTCCACGGGAGACCCAGTACTTC,CASSYAIPRETQYF
.,TRBV7-2,TRBJ2-7,.,TGTGCCAGCAGGTTGGAGGGCTTTAGCTCCTACGAGCAGTACTTC,CASRLEGFSSYEQYF
TRBD2,TRBV12-3/TRBV12-4,TRBJ2-5,once,TGTGCCAGCAGCCCTTCCCTCGCGGGGGTCCACCAAGAGACCCAGTACTTC,CASSPSLAGVHQETQYF
.,TRBV20-1,TRBJ2-7,.,TGCAGTGCTAGAGCGGGGAGCTCCTACGGGCAGTACTTC,CSARAGSSYGQYF
.,TRBV5-1,TRBJ1-4,.,TGCGCCAGCAGCGACCCGGCGAGGATTAATGAAAAACTGTTTTTT,CASSDPARINEKLFF
.,TRBV29-1,TRBJ1-2,few,TGCAGCGTTGAGACTCGGGGCAGGGTGTCTGGCTACACCTTC,CSVETRGRVSGYTF
TRBD2,TRBV7-9,TRBJ2-1,.,TGTGCCAGCAGCCCCCCGGGAAGCGGGGGGGCAAGTGAGCAGTTCTTC,CASSPPGSGGASEQFF
TRBD2,TRBV7-3,TRBJ2-3,once,TGTGCCAGCAGCTTAATGGGGCTAGCGGGGGGGCTGAAAGATACGCAGTATTTT,CASSLMGLAGGLKDTQYF
TRBD2,TRBV7-2,TRBJ2-1,.,TGTGCCAGCAGCCGAGTCGGGAGCGGGGTCAATGAGCAGTTCTTC,CASSRVGSGVNEQFF
.,TRBV6-6,TRBJ2-1,few,TGTGCCAGCAGTCAGAGACAGGAGCAGTTCTTC,CASSQRQEQFF
.,TRBV28,TRBJ2-3,once,TGTGCCTGGGGGGATGACACAGATACGCAGTATTTT,CAWGDDTDTQYF
TRBD2,TRBV7-3,TRBJ2-7,few,TGTGCCAGCAGCTTAACTCTAGCGGGGAGCGAGCAGTACTTC,CASSLTLAGSEQYF
TRBD1,TRBV3-1,TRBJ2-7,.,TGTGCCAGCAGCCAAGAATATGGGGCAGGGGGCATGTACGAGCAGTACTTC,CASSQEYGAGGMYEQYF
.,TRBV7-8,TRBJ2-2,.,TGTGCCAGCAGCTTAATCGTCGTCAACACCGGGGAGCTGTTTTTT,CASSLIVVNTGELFF
TRBD1,TRBV10-3,TRBJ2-7,few,TGTGCCATCCCAGTAAGACAGGGCTCCTACGAGCAGTACTTC,CAIPVRQGSYEQYF
TRBD1,TRBV2,TRBJ1-5,few,TGTGCCAGCAGCGCCAGACAGGGCCCTCAGCCCCAGCATTTT,CASSARQGPQPQHF
.,TRBV12-3/TRBV12-4,TRBJ2-3,once,TGTGCCAGCAGTCAGTGGAGGTTGATAACAGATACGCAGTATTTT,CASSQWRLITDTQYF
.,TRBV9,TRBJ1-1,.,TGTGCCAGCAGCGTAAGTCAGCTGAACACTGAAGCTTTCTTT,CASSVSQLNTEAFF
.,TRBV12-3/TRBV12-4,TRBJ2-3,.,TGTGCCAGCACTTACGTAACGTCAGGAGATACGCAGTATTTT,CASTYVTSGDTQYF
TRBD1,TRBV29-1,TRBJ2-7,few,TGCAGCGTAAACAACCCCGGGACAGGGGGCAACGAGCAGTACTTC,CSVNNPGTGGNEQYF
TRBD2,TRBV7-2,TRBJ2-7,.,TGTGCCAGCAGCTTAAGGAGCGGGGGGGCCGTCGACGAGCAGTACTTC,CASSLRSGGAVDEQYF
.,TRBV2,TRBJ2-2,.,TGTGCCAGCAGTGTGAGTGGACCCCGTCGGGGCACCGGGGAGCTGTTTTTT,CASSVSGPRRGTGELFF
.,TRBV20-1,TRBJ1-5,.,TGCAGTGCTAGAGTCCAAGAAACAGGGTGGGGTCAGCCCCAGCATTTT,CSARVQETGWGQPQHF
.,TRBV4-3,TRBJ2-7,few,TGCGCCAGCAGTCCGATTGCGGGGACCACCTACGAGCAGTACTTC,CASSPIAGTTYEQYF
.,TRBV4-3,TRBJ2-7,.,TGCGCCAGCAGCCAAGACAGGGTCTATTACGAGCAGTACTTC,CASSQDRVYYEQYF